The 18 T cell receptor beta chains given below trace back to one sample, sequenced in a study of T-cell memory formation after mild COVID-19. TCRdb analysed the 5' RACE reads with MiXCR anew, one entry per CDR3 protein. The repertoire holds 150,000 to 200,000 distinct CDR3 sequences, with roughly 12% as singletons. The sample taken for sequencing was PBMCs or a T cell subset sorted from them (not recorded which). These receptors all come from a young man who had mild COVID-19 (a few samples of this study predate the infection). Cell type and time point are not known.

The rearrangement uses TRBV7-3 and TRBJ2-5, with D unresolved. CDR1 SGHTA and CDR2 FQGTGA come from the germline V gene. Trimming pared 1 base from V and 3 bases from J, leaving 6 bases between. The CDR3 has 13 residues. The CDR3 DNA follows: TGTGCCAGCAGCTTAAATACCGAAGAGACCCAGTACTTC. This translates into CASSLNTEETQYF.

This clonotype occurred a few times. The V call is TRBV7-8, the J call TRBJ2-4; D is ambiguous. CDR3 length equals 15 residues. Germline CDR1 SGHVS, CDR2 FQNEAQ. V dropped 1 base and J dropped 7 bases, with 14 bases sitting between them. CDR3 in amino acids: CASSLGPGPLNIQYF. CDR3 sequence (DNA): TGTGCCAGCAGCTTAGGACCCGGACCGCTGAACATTCAGTACTTC.

In its sample, this clonotype ranks as medium-sized. CDR3 sequence (DNA): TGCGCCAGCAGCTTGGGGGACAGAATCCCCACTGAAGCTTTCTTT. This encodes CASSLGDRIPTEAFF. The J gene is TRBJ1-1, the V gene TRBV5-1, with 7 nucleotides matching TRBD1. Trimming took 0 bases from V and 4 from J; bases not matched to a gene: 6. Germline CDR1 is SGHRS and CDR2 is YFSETQ. The CDR3 runs 15 residues.

V usage is TRBV20-1 and J usage is TRBJ2-2; the match to TRBD2 covers 11 bases. CDR3 size: 17 residues. Germline loops: CDR1 DFQATT, CDR2 SNEGSKA (reference sequence). Trimming removed 0 bases from V and 0 bases from J; junction bases left unmatched: 3. The DNA of the CDR3 is TGCAGTGCTAGAGATCTAGCGGGGGGAACGAACACCGGGGAGCTGTTTTTT. Its protein product is CSARDLAGGTNTGELFF.

This clonotype was recorded many times. The V gene is TRBV5-1, the J gene TRBJ2-1; TRBD2 is a possible D gene (5 bases). Trimming left V 4 bases short and J 0 bases short, with 5 bases between. The length of the CDR3 is 13 residues. Per the germline V gene, CDR1 is SGHRS and CDR2 is YFSETQ. CDR3 sequence: CASSRGSYNEQFF. The CDR3 nucleotides read TGCGCCAGCAGCCGGGGCTCCTACAATGAGCAGTTCTTC.

This clonotype was detected a few times. V gene TRBV7-8 combines with J gene TRBJ1-6, with D hard to call. V lost 4 bases, J lost 11 bases, and 24 bases lay in between. Germline CDR1 is SGHVS and CDR2 is FQNEAQ. CDR3 size: 17 residues. CDR3 sequence reads: CASSSPRQDGDVPPLHF. Written as DNA, the CDR3 is TGTGCCAGCAGCTCTCCCCGCCAGGACGGCGATGTCCCACCCCTCCACTTT. The full variable domain, its missing parts supplied by reference TRBV7-8 and TRBJ1-6, is GAGVSQSPRYKVAKRGQDVALRCDPISGHVSLFWYQQALGQGPEFLTYFQNEAQLDKSGLPSDRFFAERPEGSVSTLKIQRTQQEDSAVYLCASSSPRQDGDVPPLHFGNGTRLTVT.

This clonotype was seen repeatedly, ten times or more. The chain recombines TRBV5-1 with TRBJ1-6; D call uncertain. V was cut by 4 bases and J by 5 bases, with 13 bases left in between. The CDR3 has 15 amino acids. Germline lookup yields CDR1 SGHRS and CDR2 YFSETQ. CDR3 in DNA: TGCGCCAGCAGCCTCCTTATGGGAAATAATTCACCCCTCCACTTT. It yields the protein CASSLLMGNNSPLHF.

This sequence joins TRBV4-3 and TRBJ2-2; the D is unclear. Germline loops: CDR1 LGHNA, CDR2 YSLEER. The V and J ends lost 3 bases and 1 base respectively, with 6 bases between them. CDR3 length: 14 residues. The DNA of the CDR3 is TGCGCCAGCAGCCATACAGAGAACACCGGGGAGCTGTTTTTT. This codes for CASSHTENTGELFF.

The chain has TRBV28 and TRBJ2-7, with 10 bases identical to TRBD2. Per germline, CDR1 MDHEN and CDR2 SYDVKM. This CDR3 is built from 11 residues. The CDR3 loop is CVAGGPYEQYV. The CDR3 DNA follows: TGTGTAGCGGGAGGCCCGTACGAGCAGTACGTC.

The rearrangement links TRBV6-2 or TRBV6-3 to TRBJ2-7; 12 nucleotides align to TRBD2. V gave up 5 bases and J gave up 1 base; unmatched junction bases: 6. This CDR3 is built from 16 residues. Per the germline V gene, CDR1 is MNHEY and CDR2 is SVGEGT. The CDR3 DNA reads as TGTGCCAGCAGTGGCCGGACTAGCGGGGTGTCCTACGAGCAGTACGTC. Protein: CASSGRTSGVSYEQYV.

This clonotype showed up just a few times. The rearrangement joins TRBV6-2 or TRBV6-3 to TRBJ2-7; 8 bases match TRBD1. Germline V gives CDR1 MNHEY, CDR2 SVGEGT. The CDR3 spans 14 residues. Unmatched junction bases numbered 12, after V lost 7 bases and J lost 7 bases. CDR3 sequence reads: CASKRQGPTTEQYV. In nucleotides, the CDR3 is TGTGCCAGCAAAAGACAGGGGCCCACTACGGAGCAGTACGTC.

The chain links TRBV12-3 or TRBV12-4 to TRBJ2-3; D possibly corresponds to TRBD2 (6 bases). The CDR3 runs 16 residues. Trimming shortened V by 5 bases and J by 1 base, and 16 bases separated the two germline ends. The CDR3 loop reads CASSPFPGGGTDTQYF. Here the CDR3 DNA reads TGTGCCAGCAGTCCTTTCCCAGGCGGGGGCACAGATACGCAGTATTTT.

This clonotype has just a few counts. V usage is TRBV23-1 and J usage is TRBJ2-1; no definite D call. TRBV23-1 is given ORF status, its function remaining uncertain. V was cut by 4 bases and J by 5 bases, with 12 bases left in between. The CDR3 consists of 14 residues. CDR3 amino acids: CASSRRISNNEQFF. CDR3 DNA: TGCGCCAGCAGTCGAAGGATTTCGAACAATGAGCAGTTCTTC.

The table lists this clonotype with many counts. The rearrangement uses TRBV7-2 and TRBJ2-1; D may be TRBD1 (6 bases). Germline V CDR1 and CDR2: SGHTA, FQGNSA. The CDR3 covers 13 residues. The ends were cut back, 5 bases at V and 4 bases at J, with 9 bases in the middle. The CDR3 reads CASSRTEYNEQFF. In DNA form, the CDR3 reads TGTGCCAGCAGCCGGACAGAGTACAATGAGCAGTTCTTC.

This clonotype was recorded at least ten times. This chain connects TRBV6-6 to TRBJ1-2; 11 bases match TRBD1. The CDR3 totals 15 residues. Germline loops: CDR1 MNHNY, CDR2 SVGAGI (reference sequence). V lost 7 bases to trimming and J lost 4 bases; unmatched junction nucleotides: 8. The CDR3 DNA reads TGTGCCAGCACCACCACCGGGACAGGGGGCTATGGCTACACCTTC. Encoded protein: CASTTTGTGGYGYTF.

This clonotype appeared a few times. The V and J genes are TRBV5-1 and TRBJ2-3; 9 bases are a match to TRBD2. With 0 bases clipped from V and 2 bases from J, the junction kept 4 bases outside the gene matches. Germline V gene lookup returns CDR1 SGHRS and CDR2 YFSETQ. The CDR3 consists of 16 residues. The CDR3 sequence: CASSLVLAGTTDTQYF. The CDR3 DNA reads TGCGCCAGCAGCTTGGTGCTAGCGGGGACCACAGATACGCAGTATTTT. Looking up the rest from reference TRBV5-1 and TRBJ2-3 gives the full variable domain: KAGVTQTPRYLIKTRGQQVTLSCSPISGHRSVSWYQQTPGQGLQFLFEYFSETQRNKGNFPGRFSGRQFSNSRSEMNVSTLELGDSALYLCASSLVLAGTTDTQYFGPGTRLTVL.

The chain carries TRBV5-1 and TRBJ2-5; 15 positions agree with TRBD2. The junction had 5 bases not matched to a gene; V was cut back by 4 bases and J by 4 bases. This CDR3 is 16 amino acids long. CDR1 and CDR2 (germline): SGHRS, YFSETQ. The CDR3 DNA sequence: TGCGCCAGCAGCACCGGACTAGCGGGGGGGCGAGAGACCCAGTACTTC. Its translation is CASSTGLAGGRETQYF.

This clonotype came up a few times. The chain has TRBV5-1 and TRBJ2-3; possible D gene TRBD2, 6 bases. This CDR3 has 14 amino acids. The V and J ends lost 5 bases and 1 base respectively, with 11 bases between them. Germline CDR1 reads SGHRS; CDR2 reads YFSETQ. The CDR3 is CASSTAGRTDTQYF. The DNA for the CDR3 is TGCGCCAGCAGTACTGCGGGGCGCACAGATACGCAGTATTTT.